The table lists the clone carrying this TCR beta chain with a count of one. The antigen remains undetermined. These data belong to a study of cytomegalovirus exposure and HLA in healthy donors. Study observations and caveats: A later analysis found common viral pathogens apparently linked to several of the most significant clusters. Analyzed later, most CMV-associated TCR beta chains appeared HLA-restricted. Across donors, most TCRs were seen rarely, yet some public ones were widespread.

The PCR had 60 Vbeta and 13 Jbeta primers. Only in-frame clones appear in the TCRdb table, and some are missing; sequencing was by immunoSEQ multiplex PCR. Altogether around 150,000 clones are present, roughly 77% being singletons, with the ten largest covering around 8%. The ends were cut back, 4 bases at V and 2 bases at J, with 18 bases in the middle. In germline, CDR1 is LNHDA, CDR2 SQIVND (reference sequence). The CDR3 extends over 17 amino acids. The sample consisted of PBMCs. The chain joins TRBV19 to TRBJ1-5; D may be TRBD1 (6 bases). The sequence derives from a middle-aged woman in good health and CMV-seropositive. DNA for the CDR3: TGTGCCAGTAGTAGAGCCTCGGGGGGGGCCCGCAATCAGCCCCAGCATTTT. This gives the protein CASSRASGGARNQPQHF.